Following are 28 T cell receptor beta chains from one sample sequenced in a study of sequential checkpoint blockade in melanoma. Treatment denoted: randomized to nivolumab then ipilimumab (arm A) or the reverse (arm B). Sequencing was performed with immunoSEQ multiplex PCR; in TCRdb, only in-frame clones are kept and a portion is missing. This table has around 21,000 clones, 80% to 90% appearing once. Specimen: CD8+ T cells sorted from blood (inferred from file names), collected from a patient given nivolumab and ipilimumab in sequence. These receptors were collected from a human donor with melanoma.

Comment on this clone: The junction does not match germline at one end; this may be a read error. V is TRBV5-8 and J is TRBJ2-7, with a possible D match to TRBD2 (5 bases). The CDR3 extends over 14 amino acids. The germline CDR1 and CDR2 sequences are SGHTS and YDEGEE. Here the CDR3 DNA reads TGCGCCAGCAGCCAAGATTTGGGAGACTACGAGCAGTACTTC. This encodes CASSQDLGDYEQYF. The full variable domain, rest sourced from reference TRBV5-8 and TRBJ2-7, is EAGVTQSPTHLIKTRGQQATLRCSPISGHTSVYWYQQALGLGLQFLLWYDEGEERNRGNFPPRFSGRQFPNYSSELNVNALELEDSALYLCASSQDLGDYEQYFGPGTRLTVT.

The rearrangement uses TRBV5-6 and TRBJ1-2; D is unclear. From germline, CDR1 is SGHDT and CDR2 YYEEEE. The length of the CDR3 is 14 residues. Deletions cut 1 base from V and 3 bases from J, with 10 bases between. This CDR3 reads CASSLYFEDYGYTF. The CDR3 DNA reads TGTGCCAGCAGCTTGTACTTTGAGGACTATGGCTACACCTTC.

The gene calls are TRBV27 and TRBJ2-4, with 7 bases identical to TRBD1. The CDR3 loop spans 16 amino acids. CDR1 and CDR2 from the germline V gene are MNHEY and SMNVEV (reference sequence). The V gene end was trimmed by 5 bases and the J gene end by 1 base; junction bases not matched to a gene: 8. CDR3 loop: CASSALRDSAKNIQYF. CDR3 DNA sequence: TGTGCCAGCAGTGCCCTCCGGGACAGCGCCAAAAACATTCAGTACTTC.

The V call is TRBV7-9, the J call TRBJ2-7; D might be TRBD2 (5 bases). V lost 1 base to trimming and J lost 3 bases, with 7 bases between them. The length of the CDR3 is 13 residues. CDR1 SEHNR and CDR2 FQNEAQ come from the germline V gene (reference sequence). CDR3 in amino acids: CASSLGGFYEQYF. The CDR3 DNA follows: TGTGCCAGCAGCTTAGGCGGGTTCTACGAGCAGTACTTC.

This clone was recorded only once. CDR3 in DNA: TGCGCCAGCAGCCAAGAGCTACAGGTTTCGGCTGAAGCTTTCTTT. Translating gives CASSQELQVSAEAFF. V is TRBV4-1 and J is TRBJ1-1, with D maybe TRBD1 (5 bases). Per the germline V gene, CDR1 is MGHRA and CDR2 is YSYEKL. The CDR3 spans 15 residues. V lost 0 bases to trimming and J lost 6 bases, with 14 bases between them.

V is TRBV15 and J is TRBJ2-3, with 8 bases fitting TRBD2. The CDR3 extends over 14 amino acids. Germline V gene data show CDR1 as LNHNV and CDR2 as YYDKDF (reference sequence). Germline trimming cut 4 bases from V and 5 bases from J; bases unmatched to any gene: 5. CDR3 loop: CATSTRGGRDTQYF. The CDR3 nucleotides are TGTGCCACCAGCACTCGGGGGGGCAGAGATACGCAGTATTTT.

The CDR3: CASSDARDWNQPQHF. CDR3 bases: TGTGCCAGCAGTGATGCCAGGGATTGGAATCAGCCCCAGCATTTT. The rearrangement joins TRBV2 to TRBJ1-5, with D perhaps TRBD1 (5 bases). Trimming shortened V by 3 bases and J by 4 bases, and 13 bases separated the two germline ends. This CDR3 contains 15 residues. Germline CDR1 SNHLY, CDR2 FYNNEI.

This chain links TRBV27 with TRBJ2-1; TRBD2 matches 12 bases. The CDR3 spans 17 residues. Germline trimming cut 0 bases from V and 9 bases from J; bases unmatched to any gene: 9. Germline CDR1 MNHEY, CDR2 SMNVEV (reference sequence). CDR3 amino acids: CASSLSSSGGAWGEQFF. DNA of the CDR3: TGTGCCAGCAGTTTATCGTCTAGCGGGGGGGCCTGGGGTGAGCAGTTCTTC.

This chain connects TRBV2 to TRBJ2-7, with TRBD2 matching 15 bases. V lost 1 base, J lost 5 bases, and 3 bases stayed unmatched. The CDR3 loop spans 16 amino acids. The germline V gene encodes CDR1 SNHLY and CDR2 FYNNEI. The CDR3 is CASSEGTSGGADEQYF. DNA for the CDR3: TGTGCCAGCAGTGAAGGGACTAGCGGGGGGGCTGACGAGCAGTACTTC.

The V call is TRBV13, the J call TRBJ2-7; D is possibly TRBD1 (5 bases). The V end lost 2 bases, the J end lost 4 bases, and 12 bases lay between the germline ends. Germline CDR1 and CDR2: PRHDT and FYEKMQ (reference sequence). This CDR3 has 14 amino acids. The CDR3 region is CASSLRQGAYEQYF. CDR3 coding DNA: TGTGCCAGCAGCTTAAGGCAGGGTGCGTACGAGCAGTACTTC.

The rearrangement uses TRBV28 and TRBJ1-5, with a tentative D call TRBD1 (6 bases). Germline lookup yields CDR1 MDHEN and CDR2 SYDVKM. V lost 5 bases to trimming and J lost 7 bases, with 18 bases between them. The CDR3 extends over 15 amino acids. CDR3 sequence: CASSLGDTRHQPQHF. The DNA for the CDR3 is TGTGCCAGCAGTCTCGGGGACACCCGCCACCAGCCCCAGCATTTT.

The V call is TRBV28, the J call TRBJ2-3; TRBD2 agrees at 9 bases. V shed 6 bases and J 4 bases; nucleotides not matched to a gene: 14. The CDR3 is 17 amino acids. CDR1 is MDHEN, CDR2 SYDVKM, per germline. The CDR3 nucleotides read TGTGCCAGCAGCCCAGCCGTCGAAGCGGGGGGCCCAGATACGCAGTATTTT. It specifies CASSPAVEAGGPDTQYF.

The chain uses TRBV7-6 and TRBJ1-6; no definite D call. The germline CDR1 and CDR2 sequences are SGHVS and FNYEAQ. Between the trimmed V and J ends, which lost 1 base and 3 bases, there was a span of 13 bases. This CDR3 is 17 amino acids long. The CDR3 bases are TGTGCCAGCAGCTTAGATCGGCGTGCAGGCTATAATTCACCCCTCCACTTT. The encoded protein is CASSLDRRAGYNSPLHF.

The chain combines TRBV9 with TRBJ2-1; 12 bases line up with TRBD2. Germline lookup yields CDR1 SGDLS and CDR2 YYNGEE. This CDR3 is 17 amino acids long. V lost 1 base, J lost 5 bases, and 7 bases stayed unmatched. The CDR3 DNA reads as TGTGCCAGCAGCGTAAGGGCTAGCGGGGGGGCGGACAATGAGCAGTTCTTC. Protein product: CASSVRASGGADNEQFF.

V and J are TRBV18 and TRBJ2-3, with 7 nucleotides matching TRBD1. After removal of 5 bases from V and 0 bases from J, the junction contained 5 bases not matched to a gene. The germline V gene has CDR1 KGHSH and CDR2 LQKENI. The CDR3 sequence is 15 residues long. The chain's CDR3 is CASSTGQYSTDTQYF. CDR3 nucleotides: TGTGCCAGCTCAACGGGACAGTATAGCACAGATACGCAGTATTTT.

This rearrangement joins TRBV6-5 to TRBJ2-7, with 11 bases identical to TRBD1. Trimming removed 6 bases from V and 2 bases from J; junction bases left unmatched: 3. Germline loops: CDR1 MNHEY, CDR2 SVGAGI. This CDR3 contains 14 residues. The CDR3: CASSSGQGAYEQYF. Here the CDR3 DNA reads TGTGCCAGCAGCTCGGGACAGGGGGCCTACGAGCAGTACTTC.

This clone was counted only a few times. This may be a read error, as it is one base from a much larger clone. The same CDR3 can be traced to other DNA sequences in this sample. The CDR3: CASSQEAGPVHF. The CDR3 nucleotides are TGTGCCAGCAGCCAAGAAGCGGGTCCTGTGCATTTT. The chain uses TRBV5-8 and TRBJ1-5; D unresolved. Germline CDR1 reads SGHTS; CDR2 reads YDEGEE. The CDR3 loop spans 12 amino acids. Trimming pared 4 bases from V and 15 bases from J, leaving 17 bases between. The full variable domain, completed using reference TRBV5-8 and TRBJ1-5, is EAGVTQSPTHLIKTRGQQATLRCSPISGHTSVYWYQQALGLGLQFLLWYDEGEERNRGNFPPRFSGRQFPNYSSELNVNALELEDSALYLCASSQEAGPVHFGDGTRLSIL.

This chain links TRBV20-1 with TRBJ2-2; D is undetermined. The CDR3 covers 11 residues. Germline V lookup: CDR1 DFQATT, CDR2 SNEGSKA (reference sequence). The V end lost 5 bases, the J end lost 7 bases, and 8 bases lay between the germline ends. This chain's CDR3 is CSAEENGELFF. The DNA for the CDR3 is TGCAGTGCTGAGGAGAACGGGGAGCTGTTTTTT.

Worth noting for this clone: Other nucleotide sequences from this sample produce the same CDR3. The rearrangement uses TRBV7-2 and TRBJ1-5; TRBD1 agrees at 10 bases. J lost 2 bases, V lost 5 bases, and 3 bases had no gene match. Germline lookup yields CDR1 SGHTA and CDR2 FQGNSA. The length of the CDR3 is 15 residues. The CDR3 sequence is CASSQGTGGNQPQHF. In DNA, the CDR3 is TGTGCCAGCAGCCAAGGGACAGGGGGCAATCAGCCCCAGCATTTT.

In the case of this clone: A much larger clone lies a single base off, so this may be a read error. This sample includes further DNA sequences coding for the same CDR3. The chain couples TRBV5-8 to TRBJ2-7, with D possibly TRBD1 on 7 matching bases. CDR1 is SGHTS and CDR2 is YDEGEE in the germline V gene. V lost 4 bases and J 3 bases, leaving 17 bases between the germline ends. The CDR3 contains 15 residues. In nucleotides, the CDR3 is TGTGCCAGCAGCCAAGACCAGGGGGGAAGCTACGAGCAGTACTTC. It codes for CASSQDQGGSYEQYF.

This CDR3 reads CASSRLQMSSYEQYF. The CDR3 coding sequence is TGTGCCAGCAGCCGCCTACAGATGAGCTCCTACGAGCAGTACTTC. This chain uses TRBV7-9 with TRBJ2-7, with D unclear. The CDR3 has 15 amino acids. Trimming pared 5 bases from V and 0 bases from J, leaving 14 bases between. Looked up from germline, CDR1 is SEHNR and CDR2 is FQNEAQ (reference sequence).

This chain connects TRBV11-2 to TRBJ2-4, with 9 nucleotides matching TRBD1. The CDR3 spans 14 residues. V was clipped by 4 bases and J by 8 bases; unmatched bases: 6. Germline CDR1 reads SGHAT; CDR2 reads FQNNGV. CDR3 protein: CASSSGTGIDIQYF. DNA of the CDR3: TGTGCCAGCAGCTCAGGGACAGGGATAGACATTCAGTACTTC.

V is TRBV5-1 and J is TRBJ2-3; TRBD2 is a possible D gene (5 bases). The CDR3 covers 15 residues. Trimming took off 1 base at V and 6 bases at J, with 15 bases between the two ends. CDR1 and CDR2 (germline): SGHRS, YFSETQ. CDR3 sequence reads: CASSLSGRAGDTQYF. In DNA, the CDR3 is TGCGCCAGCAGCTTGAGCGGAAGGGCCGGTGATACGCAGTATTTT.

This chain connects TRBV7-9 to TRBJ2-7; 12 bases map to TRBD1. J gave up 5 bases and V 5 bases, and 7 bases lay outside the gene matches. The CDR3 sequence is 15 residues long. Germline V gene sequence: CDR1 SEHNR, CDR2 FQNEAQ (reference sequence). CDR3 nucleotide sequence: TGTGCCAGCAGCAACGCCGGGACAGGGGGCCACGAGCAGTACTTC. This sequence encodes CASSNAGTGGHEQYF.

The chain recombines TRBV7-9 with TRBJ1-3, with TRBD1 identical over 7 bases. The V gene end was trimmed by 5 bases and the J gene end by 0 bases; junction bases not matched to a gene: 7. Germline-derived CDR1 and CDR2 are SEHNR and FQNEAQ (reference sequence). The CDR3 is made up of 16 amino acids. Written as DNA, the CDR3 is TGTGCCAGCAGCAGTAAAACAGGGGACTCTGGAAACACCATATATTTT. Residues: CASSSKTGDSGNTIYF.

For the CDR3, the DNA is TGTGCCAGCAGCTTGTGGGGGGGCGGAGATACGCAGTATTTT. This encodes CASSLWGGGDTQYF. The chain recombines TRBV7-6 with TRBJ2-3; D is possibly TRBD2 (7 bases). The V and J ends lost 3 bases and 5 bases respectively, with 12 bases between them. Per the germline V gene, CDR1 is SGHVS and CDR2 is FNYEAQ. This CDR3 is built from 14 residues.

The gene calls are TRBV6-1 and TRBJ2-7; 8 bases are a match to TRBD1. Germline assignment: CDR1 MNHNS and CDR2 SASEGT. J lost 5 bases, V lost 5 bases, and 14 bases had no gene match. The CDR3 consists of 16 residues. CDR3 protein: CASSKEPGGLLDEQYF. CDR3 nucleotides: TGTGCCAGCAGTAAAGAGCCAGGGGGCCTTTTGGACGAGCAGTACTTC.

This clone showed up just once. The CDR3 reads CASSLDPGVDEQYF. The CDR3 DNA is TGCGCCAGCAGCTTGGACCCAGGGGTCGACGAGCAGTACTTC. The chain links TRBV5-1 to TRBJ2-5; D perhaps matches TRBD1 (6 bases). TRBJ2-7 matches the DNA end more closely, so the J call is doubtful. Germline V gene lookup returns CDR1 SGHRS and CDR2 YFSETQ. The CDR3 sequence is 14 residues long.